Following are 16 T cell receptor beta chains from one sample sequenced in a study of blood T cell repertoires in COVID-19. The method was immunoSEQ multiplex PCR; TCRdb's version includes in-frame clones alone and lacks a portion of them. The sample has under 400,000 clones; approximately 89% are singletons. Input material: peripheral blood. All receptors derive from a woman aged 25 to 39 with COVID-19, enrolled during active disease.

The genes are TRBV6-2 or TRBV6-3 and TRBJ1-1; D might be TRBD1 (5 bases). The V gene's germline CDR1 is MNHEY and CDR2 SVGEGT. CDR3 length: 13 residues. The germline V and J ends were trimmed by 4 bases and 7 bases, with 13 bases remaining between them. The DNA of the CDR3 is TGTGCCAGCAGTTCAAGGGGTTATGGTGAAGCTTTCTTT. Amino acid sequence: CASSSRGYGEAFF.

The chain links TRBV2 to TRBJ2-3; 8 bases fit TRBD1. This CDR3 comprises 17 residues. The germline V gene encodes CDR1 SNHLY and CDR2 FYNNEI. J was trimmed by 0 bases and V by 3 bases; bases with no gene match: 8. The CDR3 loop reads CASSDEAGGTSTDTQYF. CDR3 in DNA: TGTGCCAGCAGTGATGAGGCAGGGGGCACTAGCACAGATACGCAGTATTTT. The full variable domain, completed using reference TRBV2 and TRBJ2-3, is EPEVTQTPSHQVTQMGQEVILRCVPISNHLYFYWYRQILGQKVEFLVSFYNNEISEKSEIFDDQFSVERPDGSNFTLKIRSTKLEDSAMYFCASSDEAGGTSTDTQYFGPGTRLTVL.

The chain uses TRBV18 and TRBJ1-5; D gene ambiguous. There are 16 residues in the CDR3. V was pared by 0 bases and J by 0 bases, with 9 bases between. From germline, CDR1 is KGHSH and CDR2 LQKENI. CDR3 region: CASSPPHRNSNQPQHF. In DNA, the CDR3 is TGTGCCAGCTCACCACCTCACAGAAATAGCAATCAGCCCCAGCATTTT.

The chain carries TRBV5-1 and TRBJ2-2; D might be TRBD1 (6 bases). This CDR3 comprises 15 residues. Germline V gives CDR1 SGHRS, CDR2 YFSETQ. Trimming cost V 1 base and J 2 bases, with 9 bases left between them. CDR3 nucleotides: TGCGCCAGCAGCTTGCGGACAGTAAACACCGGGGAGCTGTTTTTT. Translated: CASSLRTVNTGELFF.

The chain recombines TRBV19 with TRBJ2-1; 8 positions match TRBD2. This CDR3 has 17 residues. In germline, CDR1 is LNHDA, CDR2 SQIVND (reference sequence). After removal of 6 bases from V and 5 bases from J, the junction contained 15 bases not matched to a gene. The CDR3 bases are TGTGCCAGTAGCTCAGCGGTAGTGCGGGGGGCTAACAATGAGCAGTTCTTC. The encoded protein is CASSSAVVRGANNEQFF.

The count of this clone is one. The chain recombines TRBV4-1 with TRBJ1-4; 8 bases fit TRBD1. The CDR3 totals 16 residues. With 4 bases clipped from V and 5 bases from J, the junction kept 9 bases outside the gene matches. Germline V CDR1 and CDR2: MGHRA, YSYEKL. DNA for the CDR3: TGCGCCAGCAGCCGGCCGGGACAGGATAAAAATGAAAAACTGTTTTTT. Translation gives CASSRPGQDKNEKLFF.

CDR3 region: CASSQAAGETQYF. CDR3 nucleotides: TGTGCCAGCAGCCAGGCAGCGGGGGAGACCCAGTACTTC. This chain connects TRBV3-1 (or the pseudogene TRBV3-2) to TRBJ2-5; TRBD2 matches 7 bases. From germline, CDR1 is LGHDT and CDR2 YNNKEL (reference sequence). V was clipped by 3 bases and J by 5 bases; unmatched bases: 3. The CDR3 extends over 13 amino acids.

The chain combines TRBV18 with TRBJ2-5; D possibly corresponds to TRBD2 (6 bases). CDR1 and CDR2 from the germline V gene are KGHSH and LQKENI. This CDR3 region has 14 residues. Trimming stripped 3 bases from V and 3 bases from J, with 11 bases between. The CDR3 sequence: CASSPDAGKETQYF. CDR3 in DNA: TGTGCCAGCTCACCGGACGCGGGGAAAGAGACCCAGTACTTC.

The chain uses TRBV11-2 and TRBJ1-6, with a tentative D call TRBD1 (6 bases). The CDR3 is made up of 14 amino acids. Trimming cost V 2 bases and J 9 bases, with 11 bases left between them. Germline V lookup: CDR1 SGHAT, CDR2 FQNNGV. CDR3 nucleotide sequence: TGTGCCAGCAGCTTATCAGGGGCTGGTTCACCCCTCCACTTT. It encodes CASSLSGAGSPLHF.

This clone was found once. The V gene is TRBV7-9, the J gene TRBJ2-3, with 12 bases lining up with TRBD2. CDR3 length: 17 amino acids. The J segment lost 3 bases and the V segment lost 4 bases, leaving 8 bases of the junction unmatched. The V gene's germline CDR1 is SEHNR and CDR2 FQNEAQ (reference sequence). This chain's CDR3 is CASSSPGLAGETDTQYF. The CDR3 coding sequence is TGTGCCAGCAGCTCGCCGGGACTAGCGGGCGAGACAGATACGCAGTATTTT.

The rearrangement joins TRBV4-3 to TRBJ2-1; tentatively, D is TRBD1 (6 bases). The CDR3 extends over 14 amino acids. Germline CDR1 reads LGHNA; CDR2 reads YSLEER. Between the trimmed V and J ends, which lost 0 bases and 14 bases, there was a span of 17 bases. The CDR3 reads CASSQDIEGDGKFF. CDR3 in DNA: TGCGCCAGCAGCCAAGATATCGAGGGGGATGGGAAGTTCTTC.

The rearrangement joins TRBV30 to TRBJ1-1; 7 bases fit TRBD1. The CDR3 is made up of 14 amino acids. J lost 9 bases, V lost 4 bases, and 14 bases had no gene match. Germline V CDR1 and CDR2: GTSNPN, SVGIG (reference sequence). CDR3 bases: TGTGCCTGGACCGCGGACAGGAGTGTGGATAAAGCTTTCTTT. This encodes CAWTADRSVDKAFF.

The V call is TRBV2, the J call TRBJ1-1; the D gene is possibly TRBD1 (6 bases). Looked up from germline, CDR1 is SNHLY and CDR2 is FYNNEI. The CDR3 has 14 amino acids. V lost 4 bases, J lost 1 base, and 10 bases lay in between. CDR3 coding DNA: TGTGCCAGCAGTGGGACAGAGCCGAACACTGAAGCTTTCTTT. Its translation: CASSGTEPNTEAFF.

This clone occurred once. The CDR3 sequence is CASILGGGYGYTF. CDR3 sequence (DNA): TGTGCCAGCATCCTGGGGGGGGGCTATGGCTACACCTTC. V and J are TRBV2 and TRBJ1-2; tentative D call: TRBD1 (5 bases). CDR3 length: 13 residues. Trimming took 7 bases from V and 4 from J, leaving 13 bases between them. CDR1 SNHLY and CDR2 FYNNEI come from the germline V gene.

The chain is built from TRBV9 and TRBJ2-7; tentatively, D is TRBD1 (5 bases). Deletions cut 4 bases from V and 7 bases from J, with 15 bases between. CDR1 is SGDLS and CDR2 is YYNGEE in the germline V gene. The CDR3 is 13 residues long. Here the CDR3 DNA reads TGTGCCAGCAGCTCCCGGACATCTGGGGAGCAGTACTTC. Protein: CASSSRTSGEQYF.

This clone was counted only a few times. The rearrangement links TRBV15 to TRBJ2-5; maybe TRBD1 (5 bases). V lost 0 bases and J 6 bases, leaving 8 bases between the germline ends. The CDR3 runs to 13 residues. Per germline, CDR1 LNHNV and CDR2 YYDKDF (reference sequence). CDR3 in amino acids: CATSRDKGKTQYF. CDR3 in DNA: TGTGCCACCAGCAGAGATAAGGGGAAGACCCAGTACTTC. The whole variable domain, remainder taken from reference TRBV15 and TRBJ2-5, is DAMVIQNPRYQVTQFGKPVTLSCSQTLNHNVMYWYQQKSSQAPKLLFHYYDKDFNNEADTPDNFQSRRPNTSFCFLDIRSPGLGDTAMYLCATSRDKGKTQYFGPGTRLLVL.